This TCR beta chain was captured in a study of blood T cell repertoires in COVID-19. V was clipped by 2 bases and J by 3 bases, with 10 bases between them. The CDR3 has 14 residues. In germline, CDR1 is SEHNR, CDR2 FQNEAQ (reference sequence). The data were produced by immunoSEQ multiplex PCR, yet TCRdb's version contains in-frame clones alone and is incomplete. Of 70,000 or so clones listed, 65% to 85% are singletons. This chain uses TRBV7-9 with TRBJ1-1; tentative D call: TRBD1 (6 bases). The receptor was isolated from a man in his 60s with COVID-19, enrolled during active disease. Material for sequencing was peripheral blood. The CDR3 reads CASSLWTEDTEAFF. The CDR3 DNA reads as TGTGCCAGCAGCTTATGGACAGAAGACACTGAAGCTTTCTTT.